This paragraph reports one TCR beta chain. Data came from immunoSEQ multiplex PCR; TCRdb stores just in-frame clones and leaves some out. In the table there are hundreds of thousands of clones, about nine tenths of which are singletons. The data were taken from a study of blood T cell repertoires in COVID-19. Study in general: Material from acute and convalescent COVID-19 was sourced from the United States, Italy and Spain. T cells, B-cell-depleted T cells, or PBMCs provided the cDNA or gDNA that served as material.

This CDR3 has 14 amino acids. V was clipped by 6 bases and J by 1 base, with 9 bases between them. CDR1 and CDR2 (germline): LNHNV, YYDKDF (reference sequence). Patients from Seattle were sampled longitudinally, starting during active infection. The TCR comes from a woman in her fifties or sixties with COVID-19, enrolled during active disease. J is TRBJ2-2 and V is TRBV15; D not resolved. Sequencing used peripheral blood. The chain's CDR3 is CATRQNRNTGELFF. The CDR3 nucleotides read TGTGCCACCAGACAGAATAGGAACACCGGGGAGCTGTTTTTT.